These T cell receptor beta chains were read from a single sample in a study of glioma-infiltrating T cells. TCRdb recomputed calls from the multiplex PCR reads with MiXCR, one row per CDR3 protein. This sample yields some 93,000 distinct CDR3 sequences, of which approximately 39% are seen a single time; roughly two fifths belongs to the top ten. Sequenced material: glioma tissue, nonneoplastic brain tissue, or PBMCs (not recorded which). The receptors derive from a human donor with low-grade glioma or glioblastoma, undergoing nonglioma brain surgery, or in good health (not recorded which). Both conserved end residues are part of each CDR3.

cdr3_aa: CASSFQGGGYNEQFF
v_call: TRBV7-2

cdr3_aa: CSQREVSYEQYF
v_call: TRBV20-1

cdr3_aa: CASSYSGLAGGPRLSYNEQFF
v_call: TRBV6-2/TRBV6-3

cdr3_aa: CASSLVPDNQPLHF
v_call: TRBV28

cdr3_aa: CSVDGGRAYEQFF
v_call: TRBV20-1

cdr3_aa: CASSQHTEAFF
v_call: TRBV2

cdr3_aa: CASSATSGRPPPPLQETQYF
v_call: TRBV7-2

cdr3_aa: CASSDGGQQETQYF
v_call: TRBV2

cdr3_aa: CASSAQGTTEAFF
v_call: TRBV27

cdr3_aa: CASSSYTATGIEQYF
v_call: TRBV28

cdr3_aa: CASSSPFRVQYF
v_call: TRBV28

cdr3_aa: CASLLQGRTQYF
v_call: TRBV28

cdr3_aa: CSVIISQRGFRVGYEQYF
v_call: TRBV29-1

cdr3_aa: CAISLSLDTQYF
v_call: TRBV10-3

cdr3_aa: CASSPRQGEGNTIYF
v_call: TRBV6-1

cdr3_aa: CSVLAGVPAYNEQFF
v_call: TRBV20-1

cdr3_aa: CASSYSGSKETQYF
v_call: TRBV6-6

cdr3_aa: CASSLGDGRADYGYTF
v_call: TRBV7-9

cdr3_aa: CASSEGSGHVDEQFF
v_call: TRBV10-2

cdr3_aa: CASSLVETQYF
v_call: TRBV7-6

cdr3_aa: CASSLTPRGTERDRDGYTF
v_call: TRBV7-3

cdr3_aa: CASSLASGTETQYF
v_call: TRBV12-3/TRBV12-4

cdr3_aa: CATRTPEGGYTF
v_call: TRBV2

cdr3_aa: CASSLAMHEKLFF
v_call: TRBV7-9

cdr3_aa: CASSQAGGPDEQFF
v_call: TRBV4-1

cdr3_aa: CASSQGRSYNEQFF
v_call: TRBV4-1

cdr3_aa: CASSLLWNTEAFF
v_call: TRBV7-2

cdr3_aa: CASSRLADADTQYF
v_call: TRBV19

cdr3_aa: CASSLLHTQFF
v_call: TRBV13

cdr3_aa: CASSPLQVAYEQYF
v_call: TRBV28

cdr3_aa: CASSSQVAGGPETQYF
v_call: TRBV28

cdr3_aa: CASSLVGSPGNTIYF
v_call: TRBV7-9

cdr3_aa: CSATKNQGTSGRETQYF
v_call: TRBV20-1

cdr3_aa: CSARDSQGAGTDTQYF
v_call: TRBV20-1

cdr3_aa: CASIGSGLCTGELFF
v_call: TRBV19

cdr3_aa: CASSLGSGANVLTF
v_call: TRBV7-2

cdr3_aa: CASSWGFGELFF
v_call: TRBV6-1

cdr3_aa: CASSVDRLSSYNSPLHF
v_call: TRBV7-2

cdr3_aa: CASRPGQLTYEQYF
v_call: TRBV6-1

cdr3_aa: CASSPPGQYGEPRHF
v_call: TRBV7-2

cdr3_aa: CAIRGTVSYEQYF
v_call: TRBV10-3